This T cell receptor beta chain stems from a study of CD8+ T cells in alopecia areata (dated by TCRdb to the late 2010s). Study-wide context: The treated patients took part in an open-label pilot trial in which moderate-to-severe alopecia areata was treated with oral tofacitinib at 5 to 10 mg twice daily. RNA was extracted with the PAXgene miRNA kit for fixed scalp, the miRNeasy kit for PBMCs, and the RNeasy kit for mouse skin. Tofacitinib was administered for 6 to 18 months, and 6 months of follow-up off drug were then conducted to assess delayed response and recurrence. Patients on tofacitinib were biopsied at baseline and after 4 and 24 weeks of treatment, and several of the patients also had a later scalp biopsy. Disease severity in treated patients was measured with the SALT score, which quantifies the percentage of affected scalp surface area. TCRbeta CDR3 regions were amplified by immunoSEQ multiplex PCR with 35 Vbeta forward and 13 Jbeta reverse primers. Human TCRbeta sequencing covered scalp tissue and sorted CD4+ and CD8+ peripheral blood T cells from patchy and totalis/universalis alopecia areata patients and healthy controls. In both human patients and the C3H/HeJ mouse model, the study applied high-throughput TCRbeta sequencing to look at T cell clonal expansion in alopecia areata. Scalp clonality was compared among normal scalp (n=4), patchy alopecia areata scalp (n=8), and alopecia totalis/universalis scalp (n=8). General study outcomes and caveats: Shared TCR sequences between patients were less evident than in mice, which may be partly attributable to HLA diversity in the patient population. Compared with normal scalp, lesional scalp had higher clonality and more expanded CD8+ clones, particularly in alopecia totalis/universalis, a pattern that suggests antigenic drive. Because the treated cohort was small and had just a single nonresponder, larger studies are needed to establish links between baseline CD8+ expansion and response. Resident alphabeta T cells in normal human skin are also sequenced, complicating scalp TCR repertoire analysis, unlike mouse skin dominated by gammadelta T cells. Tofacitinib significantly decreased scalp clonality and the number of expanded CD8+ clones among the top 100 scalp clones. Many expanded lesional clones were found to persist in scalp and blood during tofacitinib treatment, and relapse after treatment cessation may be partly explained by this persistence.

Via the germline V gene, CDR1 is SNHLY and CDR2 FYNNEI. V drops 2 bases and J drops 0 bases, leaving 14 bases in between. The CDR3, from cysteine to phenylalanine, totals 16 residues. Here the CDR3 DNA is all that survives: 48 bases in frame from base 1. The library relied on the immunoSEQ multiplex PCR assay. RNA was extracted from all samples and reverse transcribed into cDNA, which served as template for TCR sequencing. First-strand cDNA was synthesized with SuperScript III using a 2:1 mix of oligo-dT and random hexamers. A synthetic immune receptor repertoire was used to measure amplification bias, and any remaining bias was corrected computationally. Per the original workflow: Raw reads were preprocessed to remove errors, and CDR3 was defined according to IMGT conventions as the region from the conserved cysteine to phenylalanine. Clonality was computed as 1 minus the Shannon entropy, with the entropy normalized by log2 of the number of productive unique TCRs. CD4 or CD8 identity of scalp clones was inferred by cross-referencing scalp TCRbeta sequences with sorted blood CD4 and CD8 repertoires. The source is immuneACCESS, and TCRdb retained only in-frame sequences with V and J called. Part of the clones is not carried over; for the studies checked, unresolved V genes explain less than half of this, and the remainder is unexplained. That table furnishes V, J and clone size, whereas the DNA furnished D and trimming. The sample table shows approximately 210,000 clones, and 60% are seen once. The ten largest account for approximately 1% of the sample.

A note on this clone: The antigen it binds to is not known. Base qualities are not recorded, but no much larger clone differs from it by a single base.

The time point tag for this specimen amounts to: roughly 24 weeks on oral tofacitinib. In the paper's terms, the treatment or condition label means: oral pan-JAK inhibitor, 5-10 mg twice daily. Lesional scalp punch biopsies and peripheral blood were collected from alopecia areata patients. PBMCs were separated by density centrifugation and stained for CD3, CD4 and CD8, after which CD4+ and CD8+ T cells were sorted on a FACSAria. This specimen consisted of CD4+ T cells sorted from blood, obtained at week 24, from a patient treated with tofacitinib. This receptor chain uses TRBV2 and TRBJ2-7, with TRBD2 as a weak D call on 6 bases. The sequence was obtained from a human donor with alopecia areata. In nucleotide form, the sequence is TGTGCCAGCAGTGAACCTCAGGACGGGAGCTCCTACGAGCAGTACTTC. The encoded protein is CASSEPQDGSSYEQYF.